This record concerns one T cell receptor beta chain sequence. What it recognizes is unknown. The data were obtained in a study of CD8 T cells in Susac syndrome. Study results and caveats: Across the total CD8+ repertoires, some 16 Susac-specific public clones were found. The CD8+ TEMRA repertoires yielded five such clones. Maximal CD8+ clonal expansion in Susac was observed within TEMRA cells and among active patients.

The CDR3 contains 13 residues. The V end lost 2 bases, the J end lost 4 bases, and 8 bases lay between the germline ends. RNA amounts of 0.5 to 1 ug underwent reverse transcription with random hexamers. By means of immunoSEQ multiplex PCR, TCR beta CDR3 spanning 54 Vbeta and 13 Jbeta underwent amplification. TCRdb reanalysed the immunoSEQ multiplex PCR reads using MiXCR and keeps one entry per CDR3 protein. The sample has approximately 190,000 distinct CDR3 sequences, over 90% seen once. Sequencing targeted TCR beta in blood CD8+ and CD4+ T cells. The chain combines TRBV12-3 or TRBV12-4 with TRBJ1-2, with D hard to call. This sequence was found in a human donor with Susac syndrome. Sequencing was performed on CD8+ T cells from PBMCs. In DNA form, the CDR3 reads TGTGCCAGCAGTTTACGCCAAATCTATGGCTACACCTTC. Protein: CASSLRQIYGYTF.